Shown below are 8 T cell receptor beta chains from a single sample sequenced in a study of cytomegalovirus exposure and HLA in healthy donors. Method: immunoSEQ multiplex PCR; TCRdb's copy keeps in-frame clones and lacks some. This table has some 49,000 clones, nearly 95% appearing once. Material for sequencing was PBMCs. The receptor source for this set is a woman under 30 in good health and CMV-seropositive.

The gene calls are TRBV30 and TRBJ2-3; TRBD1 is a possible D gene (5 bases). V was pared by 1 base and J by 0 bases, with 14 bases between. The CDR3 is 16 amino acids. Germline CDR1 is GTSNPN and CDR2 is SVGIG (reference sequence). The CDR3 is CAWSDDSLISTDTQYF. CDR3 coding DNA: TGTGCCTGGAGTGATGACAGTCTTATAAGCACAGATACGCAGTATTTT. Full variable domain (remainder filled in from reference TRBV30 and TRBJ2-3): SQTIHQWPATLVQPVGSPLSLECTVEGTSNPNLYWYRQAAGRGLQLLFYSVGIGQISSEVPQNLSASRPQDRQFILSSKKLLLSDSGFYLCAWSDDSLISTDTQYFGPGTRLTVL.

This chain uses TRBV6-1 with TRBJ1-5; no clear D. CDR1 is MNHNS, CDR2 SASEGT, per germline. CDR3 length: 14 residues. Deletions cut 6 bases from V and 5 bases from J, with 14 bases between. CDR3 sequence reads: CASRRWGGYQPQHF. The DNA for the CDR3 is TGTGCCAGCAGGAGATGGGGAGGGTATCAGCCCCAGCATTTT.

The chain recombines TRBV30 with TRBJ2-2; TRBD2 is a possible D gene (6 bases). V was shortened by 2 bases and J by 0 bases, with 7 bases between the two germline ends. Germline V gene sequence: CDR1 GTSNPN, CDR2 SVGIG (reference sequence). This CDR3 spans 14 amino acids. The CDR3 here is CAWSRGSNTGELFF. The CDR3, as DNA: TGTGCCTGGAGTCGGGGGTCGAACACCGGGGAGCTGTTTTTT.

This clone was seen just once. The chain joins TRBV11-2 to TRBJ1-5, with a possible D match to TRBD1 (5 bases). V lost 0 bases and J 12 bases, leaving 15 bases between the germline ends. There are 14 residues in the CDR3. Per germline, CDR1 SGHAT and CDR2 FQNNGV. In DNA form, the CDR3 reads TGTGCCAGCAGCTTAGATATCGGTGCAGGGATCCAGCATTTT. Its translation: CASSLDIGAGIQHF.

The chain combines TRBV5-8 with TRBJ1-1; D gene unclear. Trimming shortened V by 4 bases and J by 5 bases, and 15 bases separated the two germline ends. The CDR3 covers 14 residues. Germline CDR1 SGHTS, CDR2 YDEGEE. The CDR3 protein is CASSEERVRTEAFF. CDR3 nucleotide sequence: TGTGCCAGCAGCGAGGAGCGGGTTCGGACTGAAGCTTTCTTT.

The chain couples TRBV6-4 to TRBJ2-7; TRBD1 agrees at 7 bases. Trimming cost V 6 bases and J 3 bases; bases outside gene matches: 5. This CDR3 has 13 residues. Germline CDR1 MRHNA, CDR2 SNTAGT. Here the CDR3 reads CASRLRDSYEQYF. The CDR3 bases are TGTGCCAGCAGGCTACGGGACAGCTACGAGCAGTACTTC.

The gene calls are TRBV28 and TRBJ2-1, with D unclear. CDR1 is MDHEN, CDR2 SYDVKM, per germline. The CDR3 has 12 residues. The ends were cut back, 1 base at V and 7 bases at J, with 5 bases in the middle. CDR3 protein: CASSLFANEQFF. The CDR3 bases are TGTGCCAGCAGTTTATTTGCGAATGAGCAGTTCTTC.

The chain is built from TRBV27 and TRBJ2-7; D not resolved. CDR1 MNHEY and CDR2 SMNVEV come from the germline V gene (reference sequence). Trimming shortened V by 4 bases and J by 1 base, and 11 bases separated the two germline ends. CDR3 length: 14 residues. The CDR3 reads CASSSSYRSYEQYF. The CDR3 DNA sequence: TGTGCCAGCAGTTCTAGTTACCGGTCCTACGAGCAGTACTTC.